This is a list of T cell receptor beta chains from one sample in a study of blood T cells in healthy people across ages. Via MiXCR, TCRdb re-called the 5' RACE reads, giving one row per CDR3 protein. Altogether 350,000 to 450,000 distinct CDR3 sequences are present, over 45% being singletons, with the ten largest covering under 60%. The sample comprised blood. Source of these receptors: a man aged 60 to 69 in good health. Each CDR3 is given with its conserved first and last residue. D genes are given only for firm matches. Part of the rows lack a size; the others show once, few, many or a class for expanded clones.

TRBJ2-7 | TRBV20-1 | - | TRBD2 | TGCAGTGCTCGGACCCCGGGACTAGCGGGCTACGAGCAGTACTTC | CSARTPGLAGYEQYF
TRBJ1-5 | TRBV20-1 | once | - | TGCAGTGCTAGAGACCCTCCTGCCAGGGCCAATCAGCCCCAGCATTTT | CSARDPPARANQPQHF
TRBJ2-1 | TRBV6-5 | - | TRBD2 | TGTGCCAGCAGTTTCCGAGCGGGAGGGGCGGGTGAGCAGTTCTTC | CASSFRAGGAGEQFF
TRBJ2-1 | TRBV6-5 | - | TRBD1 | TGTGCCAGCAGTTACGGACAGGGGGCGGGGGAGACCCAGTTCTTC | CASSYGQGAGETQFF
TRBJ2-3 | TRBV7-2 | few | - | TGTGCCAGCAGCTTACGGCCTCGAGATACGCAGTATTTT | CASSLRPRDTQYF
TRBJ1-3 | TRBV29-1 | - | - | TGCAGCGTTGAAAAGGGAGGAAACACCATATATTTT | CSVEKGGNTIYF
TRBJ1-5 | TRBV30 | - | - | TGTGCCTGGAGCCGCTCACAGGGACCTCATAGCAATCAGCCCCAGCATTTT | CAWSRSQGPHSNQPQHF
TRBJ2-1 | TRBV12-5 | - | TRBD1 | TGTGCTAGTGGTGAGGGGGCCACTATCAATGAGCAGTTCTTC | CASGEGATINEQFF
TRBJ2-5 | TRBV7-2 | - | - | TGTGCCAGCAGCCAGAGCGGACAGTACCAAGAGACCCAGTACTTC | CASSQSGQYQETQYF
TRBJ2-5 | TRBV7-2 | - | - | TGTGCCAGCAGCTTAGTCCAGGGTACCCAAGAGACCCAGTACTTC | CASSLVQGTQETQYF
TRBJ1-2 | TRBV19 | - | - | TGTGCCATCGTACAGAGTAACTATGGCTACACCTTC | CAIVQSNYGYTF
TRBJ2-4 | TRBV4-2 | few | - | TGTGCCAGCAGCCAAGAGGCGGGATCCATTCAGTACTTC | CASSQEAGSIQYF
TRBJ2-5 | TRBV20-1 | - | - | TGCAGTGCTCCCACGATGGTCCAAGAGACCCAGTACTTC | CSAPTMVQETQYF
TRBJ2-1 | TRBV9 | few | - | TGTGCCAGCAGCGTAGGCCTCCGCAATGAGCAGTTCTTC | CASSVGLRNEQFF
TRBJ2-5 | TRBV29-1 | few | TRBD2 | TGCAGCGTACCGTTGGGGGGGTACCAAGAGACCCAGTACTTC | CSVPLGGYQETQYF
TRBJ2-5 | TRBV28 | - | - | TGTGCCAGCGGCGCTGAAGAGACCCAGTACTTC | CASGAEETQYF
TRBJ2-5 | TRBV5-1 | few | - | TGCGCCAGCAGCCCGGGGGCGGGACCCCAAGAGACCCAGTACTTC | CASSPGAGPQETQYF
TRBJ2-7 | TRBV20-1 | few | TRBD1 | TGCAGTGCTAGACCCGGACAGGGAGAATGGGAGCAGTACTTC | CSARPGQGEWEQYF
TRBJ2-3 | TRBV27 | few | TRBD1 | TGTGCCAGCAGTTTACGGGACAGGTCCGTTCATACGCAGTATTTT | CASSLRDRSVHTQYF
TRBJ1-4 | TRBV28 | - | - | TGTGCCAGCAGTTTAGCCGGGGCGCGTCAGAGTGAAAAACTGTTTTTT | CASSLAGARQSEKLFF
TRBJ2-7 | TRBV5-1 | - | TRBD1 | TGCGCCAGCAGCCATCCCCCGGACAGGCTCTACAATGAGCAGTACTTC | CASSHPPDRLYNEQYF
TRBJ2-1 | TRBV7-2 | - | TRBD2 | TGTGCCAGCAGCTCCCATGGCGGGAGGCTATACAATGAGCAGTTCTTC | CASSSHGGRLYNEQFF
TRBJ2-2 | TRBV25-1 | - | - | TGTGCCAGCAGTTTCGACAGGCCACGAACCGGGGAGCTGTTTTTT | CASSFDRPRTGELFF
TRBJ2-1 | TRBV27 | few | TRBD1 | TGTGCCAGCAGTTTGCAGGGGGCCTCCTACAATGAGCAGTTCTTC | CASSLQGASYNEQFF
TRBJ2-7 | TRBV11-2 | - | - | TGTGCCAGCAGCGCCCTGGGGGGGCCCTACGAGCAGTACTTC | CASSALGGPYEQYF
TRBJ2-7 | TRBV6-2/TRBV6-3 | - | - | TGTGCCAGCAACGGACAGAGCTCCTACGAGCAGTACTTC | CASNGQSSYEQYF
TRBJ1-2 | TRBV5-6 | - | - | TGTGCCAGCAGCTCAATCACGGGCCACACCTTC | CASSSITGHTF
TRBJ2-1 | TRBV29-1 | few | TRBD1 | TGCAGCTCCCGGGACAGGGCCTACAATGAGCAGTTCTTC | CSSRDRAYNEQFF
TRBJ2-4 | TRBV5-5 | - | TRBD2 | TGTGCCAGCAGCTTGGGTCGGCTAGCGGGAGTGGCCAAAAACATTCAGTACTTC | CASSLGRLAGVAKNIQYF
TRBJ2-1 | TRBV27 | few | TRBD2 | TGTGCCAGCAGTTTCGGACTAGCGGGATTGGAGAGCTCCTACAATGAGCAGTTCTTC | CASSFGLAGLESSYNEQFF
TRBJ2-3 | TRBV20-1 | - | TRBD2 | TGCAGTGCGAGCGGCACTAGCGGCGGAATCACAGATACGCAGTATTTT | CSASGTSGGITDTQYF
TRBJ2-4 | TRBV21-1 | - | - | TGTGCCAGCAGCAAAGGGGCCGGAGTCTTAGCCAAAAACATTCAGTACTTC | CASSKGAGVLAKNIQYF